The 10 T cell receptor beta chains below all came from one sample that was sequenced in a study of human T cells and chemical hapten exposure. TCRdb passed the 5' RACE reads through MiXCR, listing each CDR3 protein once. The table shows 100,000 to 120,000 distinct CDR3 sequences, with roughly 19% occurring only once. The authors' total RNA extraction used unfractionated whole blood. The receptors shown here come from a human donor in good health.

This clonotype came up a few times. The gene calls are TRBV4-1 and TRBJ1-4, with TRBD1 as a possible D gene (5 bases). The CDR3 has 14 amino acids. The V gene lost 2 bases and the J gene lost 5 bases, with 9 bases spanning the gap. Germline CDR1 reads MGHRA; CDR2 reads YSYEKL. This CDR3 is CASSQQGRNEKLFF. The CDR3 DNA is TGCGCCAGCAGCCAACAGGGAAGGAATGAAAAACTGTTTTTT.

This chain uses TRBV12-3 or TRBV12-4 with TRBJ1-6; 9 bases map to TRBD1. CDR3 length: 15 amino acids. J lost 9 bases, V lost 6 bases, and 9 bases had no gene match. CDR3 DNA sequence: TGTGCCAGCAGCCCCAGGACAGGGGAGGCTTCACCCCTCCACTTT. Its protein product is CASSPRTGEASPLHF.

This clonotype was observed a few times. V usage is TRBV7-9 and J usage is TRBJ1-1; the match to TRBD1 covers 8 bases. CDR1 SEHNR and CDR2 FQNEAQ come from the germline V gene (reference sequence). This CDR3 spans 13 amino acids. The V gene end was trimmed by 4 bases and the J gene end by 7 bases; junction bases not matched to a gene: 5. CDR3 coding DNA: TGTGCCAGCAGCTCCAGGGGGCCAGTTGAAGCTTTCTTT. As protein: CASSSRGPVEAFF.

There are a few counts of this clonotype. The rearrangement uses TRBV12-3 or TRBV12-4 and TRBJ1-4; TRBD1 agrees at 7 bases. The CDR3 extends over 16 amino acids. Trimming took 0 bases from V and 6 from J; bases not matched to a gene: 7. CDR3 residues: CASSLALGQGDEKLFF. For the CDR3, the DNA is TGTGCCAGCAGTTTAGCGCTTGGGCAGGGGGATGAAAAACTGTTTTTT.

The gene calls are TRBV9 and TRBJ1-6, with 8 positions matching TRBD1. The V and J ends lost 4 bases and 4 bases, in that order; junction bases with no gene match: 4. This CDR3 spans 15 amino acids. CDR1 SGDLS and CDR2 YYNGEE come from the germline V gene. This chain's CDR3 is CASSSGQAYNSPLHF. In DNA form, the CDR3 reads TGTGCCAGCAGCTCGGGACAGGCTTATAATTCACCCCTCCACTTT.

The V and J genes are TRBV28 and TRBJ2-3; 12 bases line up with TRBD2. CDR1 is MDHEN, CDR2 SYDVKM, per germline. V was pared by 6 bases and J by 6 bases, with 10 bases of the junction left unmatched. The CDR3 is made up of 16 amino acids. The CDR3 spells CASRDHRLAGADTQYF. CDR3 DNA sequence: TGTGCCAGCAGGGACCATCGACTAGCGGGAGCGGATACGCAGTATTTT.

In its sample, this clonotype was seen a few times. CDR3 region: CAGGQSVGLAHTEAFF. For the CDR3, the DNA is TGTGCCGGGGGACAGAGTGTGGGTTTGGCGCACACTGAAGCTTTCTTT. The V and J genes are TRBV25-1 and TRBJ1-1; 7 nucleotides align to TRBD1. The germline V gene has CDR1 MGHDK and CDR2 SYGVNS. The junction had 18 bases not matched to a gene; V was cut back by 11 bases and J by 3 bases. The CDR3 is made up of 16 amino acids.

The chain has TRBV20-1 and TRBJ2-7; 9 nucleotides line up with TRBD2. CDR1 is DFQATT and CDR2 is SNEGSKA in the germline V gene (reference sequence). CDR3 size: 16 residues. V trimming: 6 bases; J trimming: 0 bases; junction bases outside the gene matches: 12. The CDR3 spells CSAPPRGAGGSYEQYF. CDR3 in DNA: TGCAGTGCCCCCCCAAGGGGAGCGGGAGGCTCCTACGAGCAGTACTTC.

V and J are TRBV30 and TRBJ2-2; perhaps TRBD1 as D (6 bases). CDR3 length equals 14 residues. Trimming shortened V by 0 bases and J by 7 bases, and 12 bases separated the two germline ends. Germline V lookup: CDR1 GTSNPN, CDR2 SVGIG (reference sequence). The CDR3 spells CAWSVLQGRGELFF. The CDR3 DNA sequence: TGTGCCTGGAGTGTCCTACAGGGCCGCGGGGAGCTGTTTTTT.

V usage is TRBV28 and J usage is TRBJ2-1, with TRBD2 matching 10 bases. The V segment lost 5 bases and the J segment 7 bases; nucleotides outside the gene matches: 11. The CDR3 spans 16 residues. Looked up from germline, CDR1 is MDHEN and CDR2 is SYDVKM. DNA for the CDR3: TGTGCCAGCAGTACGGGCGGGCTAGCGGGAGCGAATGAGCAGTTCTTC. Translated, it gives CASSTGGLAGANEQFF.